The T cell receptor beta chain described here comes from a study of control samples from healthy donors and cancer patients (dated by TCRdb to about 2020). Based on the germline V gene, the CDR1 and CDR2 sequences are MNHEY and SVGEGT. Trimming costs V 1 base and J 4 bases, and their ends lie 13 bases apart. The CDR3 has 15 amino acids, counting the end cysteine and phenylalanine. Of all the DNA, just the CDR3 is kept, 45 bases in frame from base 1. Library creation used the immunoSEQ multiplex PCR assay. TCRdb took this table from immuneACCESS and kept in-frame rearrangements with V and J called. Such tables lack part of the clones; where checked against another copy, unresolved V genes explain under half of the gap, and the rest is unexplained. In this sample the table shows 79,000 or so clones, 85% to 90% of which occur a single time. In total, the top ten clones hold roughly a tenth of the sample.

This clone appeared once. The clone's antigen remains unknown. Base qualities were left out, and no much larger clone turns up one base away. The rearrangement combines TRBV6-2 or TRBV6-3 with TRBJ1-1; the best D guess is TRBD1, with 5 bases matching. Input material: PBMCs. The receptor was derived from a woman in her forties or fifties with colorectal cancer. CDR3 loop: CASSYYGGLGTEAFF. The nucleotides are TGTGCCAGCAGTTACTACGGGGGGTTGGGCACTGAAGCTTTCTTT.